Presented here are 24 T cell receptor beta chains from one specimen sequenced in a study of cytomegalovirus exposure and HLA in healthy donors. It was with 60 Vbeta and 13 Jbeta primers that the PCR ran. TCRdb keeps only in-frame clones here, not all; method: immunoSEQ multiplex PCR. The sample contains over 100,000 clones, roughly three quarters of which appear only once. Sequences were obtained from PBMCs. These receptors all come from a woman between 18 and 29 years old in good health and CMV-seropositive.

The V and J genes are TRBV28 and TRBJ1-1; TRBD1 aligns across 9 bases. CDR1 and CDR2 from the germline V gene are MDHEN and SYDVKM. The J segment lost 5 bases and the V segment lost 6 bases, leaving 1 base of the junction unmatched. The CDR3 is 12 amino acids. The DNA of the CDR3 is TGTGCCAGCAGGGGACAGGGTACTGAAGCTTTCTTT. Its translation is CASRGQGTEAFF.

This clone was recorded only once. The chain joins TRBV28 to TRBJ1-1, with 10 positions matching TRBD1. Germline V lookup: CDR1 MDHEN, CDR2 SYDVKM. V dropped 3 bases and J dropped 1; count of bases not matched to a gene: 2. This CDR3 contains 15 residues. The CDR3 nucleotides are TGTGCCAGCAGTTTCGACAGGGGGCCGAACACTGAAGCTTTCTTT. Its protein is CASSFDRGPNTEAFF.

The CDR3 protein is CASSDSVSYEQYF. CDR3 nucleotide sequence: TGTGCCAGCAGCGATTCAGTCTCCTACGAGCAGTACTTC. The rearrangement links TRBV11-3 to TRBJ2-7; no reliable D call. Deletions cut 5 bases from V and 0 bases from J, with 8 bases between. The CDR3 runs to 13 residues. CDR1 and CDR2 from the germline V gene are SGHNT and YENEEA.

Notes on this clone: Within the sample, other DNA sequences also encode this same CDR3. The genes are TRBV19 and TRBJ2-7; no definite D call. V lost 1 base to trimming and J lost 2 bases, with 9 bases between them. This CDR3 is 14 amino acids long. Germline V lookup: CDR1 LNHDA, CDR2 SQIVND (reference sequence). CDR3 amino acids: CASSIVGGPYEQYF. The CDR3 region has the DNA TGTGCCAGTAGTATAGTAGGCGGCCCCTACGAGCAGTACTTC.

This clone occurred once. The chain has TRBV13 and TRBJ2-7; 11 positions match TRBD2. The CDR3 length is 18 residues. Germline lookup yields CDR1 PRHDT and CDR2 FYEKMQ (reference sequence). V shed 1 base and J 0 bases; nucleotides not matched to a gene: 8. Here the CDR3 reads CASSLERLAGPSSYEQYF. CDR3 bases: TGTGCCAGCAGCTTAGAACGACTAGCGGGACCGAGCTCCTACGAGCAGTACTTC.

The chain links TRBV5-1 to TRBJ1-1, with a weak D call TRBD1 (6 bases). Trimming cost V 0 bases and J 3 bases, with 9 bases left between them. Germline CDR1 and CDR2: SGHRS and YFSETQ. CDR3 size: 14 residues. The DNA for the CDR3 is TGCGCCAGCAGCTTGGTGGGGGCGCACACTGAAGCTTTCTTT. This encodes CASSLVGAHTEAFF.

The chain recombines TRBV6-6 with TRBJ2-7; 11 bases line up with TRBD2. The CDR3 covers 15 residues. Germline CDR1 and CDR2: MNHNY and SVGAGI (reference sequence). J was trimmed by 2 bases and V by 7 bases; bases with no gene match: 7. CDR3 loop: CASTTSGSPTYEQYF. DNA for the CDR3: TGTGCCAGCACTACTAGCGGGAGTCCCACCTACGAGCAGTACTTC.

The CDR3 region has the DNA TGTGCCAGCAGCTTCTCCCGGGGGGTCACTGAAGCTTTCTTT. This codes for CASSFSRGVTEAFF. The chain combines TRBV7-2 with TRBJ1-1; tentative D call: TRBD1 (5 bases). Germline CDR1 SGHTA, CDR2 FQGNSA. The length of the CDR3 is 14 residues. V lost 3 bases and J lost 4, with 12 bases in between.

V is TRBV2 and J is TRBJ1-1; no clear D. CDR1 and CDR2 (germline): SNHLY, FYNNEI. V shed 0 bases and J shed 1 base, with 6 bases lying between them. The CDR3 contains 14 residues. The CDR3 is CASSEAGRNTEAFF. The CDR3 nucleotides are TGTGCCAGCAGTGAAGCGGGCCGGAACACTGAAGCTTTCTTT.

This clone came up once. The V gene is TRBV6-5, the J gene TRBJ2-7; D might be TRBD1 (5 bases). The ends were cut back, 5 bases at V and 0 bases at J, with 14 bases in the middle. The CDR3 totals 15 residues. The germline V gene encodes CDR1 MNHEY and CDR2 SVGAGI. CDR3 residues: CASSPTSRVSYEQYF. CDR3 bases: TGTGCCAGCAGTCCTACCTCCAGGGTCTCCTACGAGCAGTACTTC.

This clone was detected a few times. The chain uses TRBV5-1 and TRBJ1-1; D remains ambiguous. There are 17 residues in the CDR3. Germline CDR1 SGHRS, CDR2 YFSETQ. The V end was cut by 0 bases, the J end by 1 base, with 16 bases between. CDR3 DNA sequence: TGCGCCAGCAGCTTGGCCACTTCCGGGAGGGCGAACACTGAAGCTTTCTTT. Translation: CASSLATSGRANTEAFF.

V is TRBV11-2 and J is TRBJ2-5; a weak D match, TRBD1 (6 bases). This CDR3 region has 14 residues. Germline V gene sequence: CDR1 SGHAT, CDR2 FQNNGV. V shed 1 base and J shed 5 bases, with 11 bases lying between them. CDR3 nucleotides: TGTGCCAGCAGCTTAGCAGGGGCAGGGGAGACCCAGTACTTC. Its protein product is CASSLAGAGETQYF.

The rearrangement joins TRBV7-9 to TRBJ1-3, with 9 bases fitting TRBD1. CDR1 SEHNR and CDR2 FQNEAQ come from the germline V gene (reference sequence). Germline trimming cut 2 bases from V and 4 bases from J; bases unmatched to any gene: 6. The CDR3 consists of 16 residues. The CDR3 loop is CASSLTGTGPGNTIYF. As DNA, the CDR3 is TGTGCCAGCAGCTTAACGGGGACAGGGCCGGGAAACACCATATATTTT. Using reference TRBV7-9 and TRBJ1-3 for the parts outside the CDR3, the full variable domain is DTGVSQNPRHKITKRGQNVTFRCDPISEHNRLYWYRQTLGQGPEFLTYFQNEAQLEKSRLLSDRFSAERPKGSFSTLEIQRTEQGDSAMYLCASSLTGTGPGNTIYFGEGSWLTVV.

This sequence joins TRBV11-2 and TRBJ1-1; D not certain. Trimming shortened V by 1 base and J by 0 bases, and 3 bases separated the two germline ends. This CDR3 contains 13 residues. Per germline, CDR1 SGHAT and CDR2 FQNNGV. CDR3 in amino acids: CASSLGLNTEAFF. DNA for the CDR3: TGTGCCAGCAGCTTAGGGCTGAACACTGAAGCTTTCTTT. The full variable domain, in which reference TRBV11-2 and TRBJ1-1 provide the parts outside the CDR3, is EAGVAQSPRYKIIEKRQSVAFWCNPISGHATLYWYQQILGQGPKLLIQFQNNGVVDDSQLPKDRFSAERLKGVDSTLKIQPAKLEDSAVYLCASSLGLNTEAFFGQGTRLTVV.

This clone was recorded once. The J gene is TRBJ2-4, the V gene TRBV28; D unclear. The germline V gene has CDR1 MDHEN and CDR2 SYDVKM. This CDR3 has 14 amino acids. Trimming cost V 3 bases and J 0 bases, with 6 bases left between them. The CDR3 DNA sequence: TGTGCCAGCAGTTTGGCCTTAGCCAAAAACATTCAGTACTTC. This codes for CASSLALAKNIQYF.

V and J are TRBV9 and TRBJ1-4, with TRBD1 as a possible D gene (5 bases). CDR3 length equals 15 residues. CDR1 and CDR2 from the germline V gene are SGDLS and YYNGEE. V gave up 0 bases and J gave up 3 bases, with 9 bases separating them. The CDR3 nucleotides read TGTGCCAGCAGCGTAGGGGGCAGAGCTAATGAAAAACTGTTTTTT. It codes for CASSVGGRANEKLFF.

V is TRBV18 and J is TRBJ1-1, with D unclear. Per germline, CDR1 KGHSH and CDR2 LQKENI. V dropped 0 bases and J dropped 7 bases, with 12 bases sitting between them. The CDR3 extends over 14 amino acids. CDR3 protein: CASSPPRRILEAFF. The CDR3 DNA sequence: TGTGCCAGCTCACCACCCAGGAGGATCCTTGAAGCTTTCTTT.

The rearrangement links TRBV19 to TRBJ1-6, with unresolved D. This CDR3 region has 17 residues. V was pared by 1 base and J by 7 bases, with 17 bases between. The germline V gene has CDR1 LNHDA and CDR2 SQIVND (reference sequence). CDR3 residues: CASSIVSSPRRNSPLHF. CDR3 in DNA: TGTGCCAGTAGTATAGTCTCGTCACCCCGGAGGAATTCACCCCTCCACTTT.

This sequence joins TRBV6-5 and TRBJ1-2; 9 bases match TRBD1. After removal of 8 bases from V and 6 bases from J, the junction contained 10 bases not matched to a gene. Germline values: CDR1 MNHEY, CDR2 SVGAGI. CDR3 length: 14 residues. CDR3 DNA: TGTGCCAGCTCAAACCCGGGACAGGGAAATGGCTACACCTTC. This gives the protein CASSNPGQGNGYTF.

The chain is built from TRBV27 and TRBJ1-1, with D maybe TRBD1 (6 bases). Trimming left V 2 bases short and J 3 bases short, with 10 bases between. The germline gives CDR1 MNHEY, CDR2 SMNVEV (reference sequence). This CDR3 region has 14 residues. CDR3 DNA: TGTGCCAGCAGTTTAGACTGGGGGCACACTGAAGCTTTCTTT. It translates to CASSLDWGHTEAFF.

The rearrangement links TRBV6-5 to TRBJ1-1, with a tentative D call TRBD1 (5 bases). The V end lost 7 bases, the J end lost 1 base, and 10 bases lay between the germline ends. Germline V lookup: CDR1 MNHEY, CDR2 SVGAGI. This CDR3 is built from 13 residues. This CDR3 reads CASNRGGNTEAFF. DNA of the CDR3: TGTGCCAGCAATAGGGGAGGGAACACTGAAGCTTTCTTT.

The DNA of the CDR3 is TGTGCCTGGAGTCGGACAGGGACTAGCACAGATACGCAGTATTTT. Protein: CAWSRTGTSTDTQYF. This rearrangement joins TRBV30 to TRBJ2-3, with 8 bases lining up with TRBD1. Germline CDR1 is GTSNPN and CDR2 is SVGIG (reference sequence). V dropped 2 bases and J dropped 0; count of bases not matched to a gene: 4. The CDR3 length is 15 residues.

The V gene is TRBV19, the J gene TRBJ2-3; D ambiguous. Germline V gene lookup returns CDR1 LNHDA and CDR2 SQIVND (reference sequence). Trimming removed 5 bases at V and 4 bases at J, with 7 bases between. CDR3 length equals 12 residues. The DNA for the CDR3 is TGTGCCAGTAGTCTCTTTCCAGATACGCAGTATTTT. This codes for CASSLFPDTQYF.

This clone was seen more than once but under ten times. The chain combines TRBV15 with TRBJ2-1, with D perhaps matching TRBD2 (6 bases). The ends were cut back, 0 bases at V and 8 bases at J, with 14 bases in the middle. CDR3 length: 15 amino acids. Per germline, CDR1 LNHNV and CDR2 YYDKDF (reference sequence). The CDR3 nucleotides are TGTGCCACCAGCAGAGATAGGGGAGGAAGCGATGAGCAGTTCTTC. Protein product: CATSRDRGGSDEQFF. The whole variable domain, remainder taken from reference TRBV15 and TRBJ2-1, is DAMVIQNPRYQVTQFGKPVTLSCSQTLNHNVMYWYQQKSSQAPKLLFHYYDKDFNNEADTPDNFQSRRPNTSFCFLDIRSPGLGDTAMYLCATSRDRGGSDEQFFGPGTRLTVL.